These 17 T cell receptor beta chains came from one sample sequenced in a study of blood T cell repertoires in COVID-19. TCRdb's table, derived via immunoSEQ multiplex PCR, lists solely in-frame clones and lacks some. The data hold around 160,000 clones, with roughly 89% observed a single time. The sequenced sample consisted of peripheral blood. The receptor set was obtained from an older woman with COVID-19, enrolled during active disease.

The chain joins TRBV29-1 to TRBJ1-1; no firm D call. The length of the CDR3 is 14 residues. Germline V lookup: CDR1 SQVTM, CDR2 ANQGSEA. The V end lost 8 bases, the J end lost 1 base, and 17 bases lay between the germline ends. CDR3 DNA: TGCAGCTCTGACGACTACAGACCGAACACTGAAGCTTTCTTT. This codes for CSSDDYRPNTEAFF.

The J gene is TRBJ2-2, the V gene TRBV4-1, with TRBD2 matching 8 bases. This CDR3 has 16 residues. V was pared by 3 bases and J by 2 bases, with 5 bases of the junction left unmatched. From germline, CDR1 is MGHRA and CDR2 YSYEKL. CDR3 coding DNA: TGCGCCAGCAGCCACAAAGCGGGGGTTAACACCGGGGAGCTGTTTTTT. This encodes CASSHKAGVNTGELFF.

V and J are TRBV6-6 and TRBJ2-1; weak D call: TRBD1 (6 bases). The V end lost 7 bases, the J end lost 4 bases, and 14 bases lay between the germline ends. Germline CDR1 MNHNY, CDR2 SVGAGI (reference sequence). The CDR3 loop spans 14 amino acids. The CDR3: CASKTGPLYNEQFF. CDR3 DNA: TGTGCCAGCAAAACAGGGCCCCTTTACAATGAGCAGTTCTTC.

This clone was picked up a small number of times. The chain recombines TRBV6-1 with TRBJ1-4; TRBD1 agrees at 7 bases. V was clipped by 4 bases and J by 8 bases; unmatched bases: 13. Germline values: CDR1 MNHNS, CDR2 SASEGT. The CDR3 is 16 amino acids. The CDR3, as DNA: TGTGCCAGCAGTGCCGGGATTCCAGGGGGGAAAGAAAAACTGTTTTTT. It yields the protein CASSAGIPGGKEKLFF.

The J gene is TRBJ2-7, the V gene TRBV28, with 8 bases aligning to TRBD1. The CDR3 loop spans 14 amino acids. J gave up 5 bases and V 4 bases, and 7 bases lay outside the gene matches. CDR1 and CDR2 (germline): MDHEN, SYDVKM. The CDR3 region is CASSWGRGPHEQYF. In DNA form, the CDR3 reads TGTGCCAGCAGTTGGGGCAGGGGGCCCCACGAGCAGTACTTC.

The chain combines TRBV30 with TRBJ1-1, with 9 bases aligning to TRBD1. J gave up 6 bases and V 3 bases, and 8 bases lay outside the gene matches. The germline CDR1 and CDR2 sequences are GTSNPN and SVGIG (reference sequence). The CDR3 is 14 amino acids. CDR3 sequence reads: CAWRRDRVGAEAFF. The CDR3 coding sequence is TGTGCCTGGAGACGGGACAGGGTGGGGGCTGAAGCTTTCTTT.

The chain uses TRBV5-1 and TRBJ2-7, with 11 bases matching TRBD1. Per the germline V gene, CDR1 is SGHRS and CDR2 is YFSETQ. The CDR3 consists of 15 residues. The ends lost 3 bases at V and 2 bases at J; junction bases unmatched: 4. This chain's CDR3 is CASSYGQGAPYEQYF. The DNA for the CDR3 is TGCGCCAGCAGCTACGGACAGGGGGCTCCCTACGAGCAGTACTTC.

The rearrangement links TRBV5-1 to TRBJ2-1; TRBD2 agrees at 7 bases. The germline V gene encodes CDR1 SGHRS and CDR2 YFSETQ. This CDR3 is 15 amino acids long. With V trimmed by 3 bases and J by 7 bases, 10 bases remained unmatched. The CDR3 loop is CASSSSGLRSNEQFF. The CDR3 DNA follows: TGCGCCAGCAGCTCTAGCGGACTACGGTCAAATGAGCAGTTCTTC.

This chain connects TRBV7-5 to TRBJ1-1. TRBV7-5 is a recognized pseudogene. The CDR3 is made up of 11 amino acids. The CDR3 sequence: CAKGGGTEAFF. The CDR3 nucleotides read TGTGCTAAAGGGGGGGGCACTGAAGCTTTCTTT.

This clone has only a few counts. The rearrangement joins TRBV7-9 to TRBJ1-2; D uncertain. The CDR3 is 15 residues long. In germline, CDR1 is SEHNR, CDR2 FQNEAQ (reference sequence). V was pared by 2 bases and J by 6 bases, with 16 bases between. CDR3 sequence: CASSLWSTVEDGYTF. The CDR3 region has the DNA TGTGCCAGCAGCTTATGGAGTACGGTTGAGGATGGCTACACCTTC. The whole variable domain, filled in from reference TRBV7-9 and TRBJ1-2, reads DTGVSQNPRHKITKRGQNVTFRCDPISEHNRLYWYRQTLGQGPEFLTYFQNEAQLEKSRLLSDRFSAERPKGSFSTLEIQRTEQGDSAMYLCASSLWSTVEDGYTFGSGTRLTVV.

The rearrangement uses TRBV9 and TRBJ2-2, with a tentative D call TRBD1 (6 bases). The CDR3 sequence is 12 residues long. Looked up from germline, CDR1 is SGDLS and CDR2 is YYNGEE. V was shortened by 6 bases and J by 3 bases, with 6 bases between the two germline ends. The DNA of the CDR3 is TGTGCCAGCAACAGGGACACCGGGGAGCTGTTTTTT. Translation: CASNRDTGELFF. The full variable domain, completed using reference TRBV9 and TRBJ2-2, is DSGVTQTPKHLITATGQRVTLRCSPRSGDLSVYWYQQSLDQGLQFLIQYYNGEERAKGNILERFSAQQFPDLHSELNLSSLELGDSALYFCASNRDTGELFFGEGSRLTVL.

V gene TRBV2 combines with J gene TRBJ1-4, with 8 bases fitting TRBD1. Per the germline V gene, CDR1 is SNHLY and CDR2 is FYNNEI. The CDR3 sequence is 14 residues long. The V segment lost 10 bases and the J segment 5 bases; nucleotides outside the gene matches: 9. This CDR3 is CATQSDRGNEKLFF. The CDR3 nucleotides are TGTGCCACCCAGAGTGACAGGGGAAATGAAAAACTGTTTTTT.

The chain carries TRBV28 and TRBJ1-5; 9 bases are a match to TRBD1. The CDR3 spans 17 residues. Germline lookup yields CDR1 MDHEN and CDR2 SYDVKM. V trimming: 5 bases; J trimming: 0 bases; junction bases outside the gene matches: 8. CDR3 in amino acids: CASSRDRDLYSNQPQHF. The CDR3 coding sequence is TGTGCCAGCAGTCGGGACAGGGACCTCTATAGCAATCAGCCCCAGCATTTT.

The chain uses TRBV25-1 and TRBJ2-7, with unresolved D. The length of the CDR3 is 16 residues. The V gene lost 1 base and the J gene lost 0 bases, with 13 bases spanning the gap. Germline lookup yields CDR1 MGHDK and CDR2 SYGVNS. CDR3 residues: CASSELQSSSSYEQYF. The CDR3 region has the DNA TGTGCCAGCAGTGAATTGCAGTCATCAAGCTCCTACGAGCAGTACTTC.

The chain links TRBV6-4 to TRBJ1-5; perhaps TRBD1 as D (5 bases). CDR3 length equals 18 residues. Germline lookup yields CDR1 MRHNA and CDR2 SNTAGT. The V and J ends lost 3 bases and 2 bases respectively, with 20 bases between them. In DNA form, the CDR3 reads TGTGCCAGCAGTGAAAAGGGGAGGTTTCGCCCTGGCAATCAGCCCCAGCATTTT. Protein product: CASSEKGRFRPGNQPQHF.

V usage is TRBV28 and J usage is TRBJ2-5, with 9 bases identical to TRBD2. This CDR3 region has 16 residues. The V gene end was trimmed by 7 bases and the J gene end by 2 bases; junction bases not matched to a gene: 11. Germline V CDR1 and CDR2: MDHEN, SYDVKM. The CDR3 DNA follows: TGTGCCAGCACCGGCCCCGGGGCGGGGGGGCAAGAGACCCAGTACTTC. Translated: CASTGPGAGGQETQYF.

This clone was seen only a few times. The V gene is TRBV5-1, the J gene TRBJ2-7; D may be TRBD2 (5 bases). CDR1 SGHRS and CDR2 YFSETQ come from the germline V gene. The CDR3 length is 14 residues. Between the trimmed V and J ends, which lost 0 bases and 4 bases, there was a span of 11 bases. CDR3: CASSLDGGPYEQYF. The CDR3 DNA sequence: TGCGCCAGCAGCTTGGATGGAGGCCCGTACGAGCAGTACTTC.